Presented here are 11 T cell receptor beta chains from one specimen sequenced in a study of chemoradiotherapy in HPV16-positive cancers. Data came from immunoSEQ multiplex PCR; TCRdb stores just in-frame clones and leaves some out. The table includes thousands of clones, 89% detected once. Sequenced here: tumor tissue, sampled from a patient who underwent chemoradiotherapy. The receptors shown here come from a human donor with HPV-associated anogenital cancer.

The chain combines TRBV7-8 with TRBJ1-6, with D tentatively TRBD1 (5 bases). V was clipped by 5 bases and J by 6 bases, with 14 bases between them. Looked up from germline, CDR1 is SGHVS and CDR2 is FQNEAQ. This CDR3 contains 15 residues. As DNA, the CDR3 is TGTGCCAGCAGCACGCAGGGTTCGGGTAATTCACCCCTCCACTTT. This codes for CASSTQGSGNSPLHF. Full variable domain (missing parts from reference TRBV7-8 and TRBJ1-6): GAGVSQSPRYKVAKRGQDVALRCDPISGHVSLFWYQQALGQGPEFLTYFQNEAQLDKSGLPSDRFFAERPEGSVSTLKIQRTQQEDSAVYLCASSTQGSGNSPLHFGNGTRLTVT.

The rearrangement joins TRBV5-5 to TRBJ1-1; TRBD1 is a possible D gene (6 bases). V was pared by 4 bases and J by 0 bases, with 25 bases between. The CDR3 loop spans 19 amino acids. CDR1 SGHKS and CDR2 YYEKEE come from the germline V gene (reference sequence). CDR3 sequence: CASSPIVHGTRHLNTEAFF. CDR3 DNA: TGTGCCAGCAGCCCCATTGTTCACGGGACACGACATTTGAACACTGAAGCTTTCTTT.

CDR3 sequence reads: CASSFRQALNTEAFF. CDR3 nucleotide sequence: TGTGCCAGCAGCTTCCGACAGGCCTTGAACACTGAAGCTTTCTTT. This chain links TRBV6-6 with TRBJ1-1, with D possibly TRBD1 on 6 matching bases. V dropped 6 bases and J dropped 0 bases, with 14 bases sitting between them. The CDR3 contains 15 residues. Per germline, CDR1 MNHNY and CDR2 SVGAGI (reference sequence).

This clone appeared a single time. The gene calls are TRBV6-1 and TRBJ1-6, with 10 bases aligning to TRBD1. There are 14 residues in the CDR3. V trimming: 6 bases; J trimming: 11 bases; junction bases outside the gene matches: 7. Germline CDR1 is MNHNS and CDR2 is SASEGT. The CDR3 region is CASSPGTGETPLHF. Here the CDR3 DNA reads TGTGCCAGCAGCCCCGGGACAGGGGAGACACCCCTCCACTTT.

The gene calls are TRBV6-9 and TRBJ1-2; 9 bases fit TRBD1. J lost 7 bases, V lost 0 bases, and 9 bases had no gene match. This CDR3 spans 16 amino acids. From germline, CDR1 is MNHGY and CDR2 SVAAGI. In DNA form, the CDR3 reads TGTGCCAGCAGTTATTCGGAAACGACAGGGGGATGTGGCTACACCTTC. As protein: CASSYSETTGGCGYTF.

The chain links TRBV19 to TRBJ2-3, with D perhaps matching TRBD1 (5 bases). Germline values: CDR1 LNHDA, CDR2 SQIVND (reference sequence). The CDR3 is made up of 14 amino acids. The ends were cut back, 2 bases at V and 3 bases at J, with 9 bases in the middle. The CDR3: CASSIQGRTDTQYF. CDR3 sequence (DNA): TGTGCCAGTAGTATACAGGGTAGGACAGATACGCAGTATTTT.

The chain uses TRBV30 and TRBJ2-3; 10 bases map to TRBD1. The germline CDR1 and CDR2 sequences are GTSNPN and SVGIG (reference sequence). V gave up 5 bases and J gave up 2 bases; unmatched junction bases: 4. CDR3 size: 14 residues. The DNA for the CDR3 is TGTGCCTGGGGGGACAGGGGAAACACAGATACGCAGTATTTT. Encoded protein: CAWGDRGNTDTQYF.

The chain carries TRBV27 and TRBJ2-1; D remains ambiguous. With 0 bases removed from V and 0 bases from J, the gap between germline ends came to 0 bases. Germline V lookup: CDR1 MNHEY, CDR2 SMNVEV (reference sequence). The CDR3 has 13 residues. For the CDR3, the DNA is TGTGCCAGCAGTTTATCCTCCTACAATGAGCAGTTCTTC. Its translation: CASSLSSYNEQFF.

The CDR3, as DNA: TGTGCCATCAGTGAGTCGGACCGGAGGTCCCTCAAAACCCTCAGCTCCTACGAGCAGTACTTC. Protein sequence: CAISESDRRSLKTLSSYEQYF. The gene calls are TRBV10-3 and TRBJ2-7; D perhaps matches TRBD2 (5 bases). The V end was cut by 0 bases, the J end by 0 bases, with 27 bases between. Germline V gene sequence: CDR1 ENHRY, CDR2 SYGVKD. The CDR3 contains 21 residues.

This sequence joins TRBV4-3 and TRBJ2-2; D gene unclear. The V gene's germline CDR1 is LGHNA and CDR2 YSLEER. The V and J ends lost 0 bases and 1 base respectively, with 9 bases between them. The CDR3 spans 16 residues. The CDR3 sequence: CASSQEIWGNTGELFF. The DNA of the CDR3 is TGCGCCAGCAGCCAAGAGATCTGGGGGAACACCGGGGAGCTGTTTTTT.

The chain links TRBV28 to TRBJ1-5; TRBD1 aligns across 11 bases. CDR1 and CDR2 from the germline V gene are MDHEN and SYDVKM. The CDR3 length is 21 residues. The V segment lost 4 bases and the J segment 4 bases; nucleotides outside the gene matches: 21. DNA of the CDR3: TGTGCCAGCAGTTCCCGACACCCTCTGGACAGGGGGCGGTTATGGAATCAGCCCCAGCATTTT. Protein: CASSSRHPLDRGRLWNQPQHF.